These 18 T cell receptor beta chains share one sample of origin, sequenced in a study of blood T cell repertoires in COVID-19. Method: immunoSEQ multiplex PCR; TCRdb's copy keeps in-frame clones and lacks some. The data show about 280,000 clones, roughly nine tenths seen once. The sequencing input was peripheral blood. These receptors were taken from a man aged 45-65 years with acute or convalescent COVID-19.

The rearrangement joins TRBV9 to TRBJ2-2; D possibly corresponds to TRBD2 (5 bases). This CDR3 contains 15 residues. Germline loops: CDR1 SGDLS, CDR2 YYNGEE. V was shortened by 4 bases and J by 6 bases, with 16 bases between the two germline ends. CDR3 coding DNA: TGTGCCAGCAGCCCCCTGGACGGGGAGTCCGGGGAGCTGTTTTTT. Translating gives CASSPLDGESGELFF.

CDR3 region: CASGQGGGSSYNEQFF. DNA for the CDR3: TGTGCCAGCGGACAGGGTGGGGGAAGCTCCTACAATGAGCAGTTCTTC. The J gene is TRBJ2-1, the V gene TRBV21-1; the D call of TRBD1 is as the table states it, not checked on the DNA. TRBV21-1 is flagged as a pseudogene. CDR3 length: 16 residues.

This chain connects TRBV9 to TRBJ2-4; the match to TRBD2 covers 7 bases. Per germline, CDR1 SGDLS and CDR2 YYNGEE. The ends lost 0 bases at V and 0 bases at J; junction bases unmatched: 9. This CDR3 has 18 residues. In DNA form, the CDR3 reads TGTGCCAGCAGCGTAGATGGAGCGGGGACCTTAGCCAAAAACATTCAGTACTTC. Translated: CASSVDGAGTLAKNIQYF.

The rearrangement joins TRBV7-8 to TRBJ1-1; D might be TRBD1 (6 bases). With 3 bases removed from V and 4 bases from J, the gap between germline ends came to 15 bases. From germline, CDR1 is SGHVS and CDR2 FQNEAQ. The CDR3 has 15 amino acids. CDR3 protein: CASSLGGAGVTEAFF. CDR3 in DNA: TGTGCCAGCAGCTTGGGGGGCGCGGGAGTCACTGAAGCTTTCTTT.

The genes are TRBV5-1 and TRBJ1-2, with D uncertain. Trimming took 0 bases from V and 10 from J, leaving 16 bases between them. CDR3 size: 14 residues. Per germline, CDR1 SGHRS and CDR2 YFSETQ. CDR3 in DNA: TGCGCCAGCAGCTTGGGTGCGATTAACCAGGCCTACACCTTC. It translates to CASSLGAINQAYTF. Full variable domain (remainder filled in from reference TRBV5-1 and TRBJ1-2): KAGVTQTPRYLIKTRGQQVTLSCSPISGHRSVSWYQQTPGQGLQFLFEYFSETQRNKGNFPGRFSGRQFSNSRSEMNVSTLELGDSALYLCASSLGAINQAYTFGSGTRLTVV.

The rearrangement uses TRBV10-1 and TRBJ2-2; 7 bases agree with TRBD1. Germline CDR1 and CDR2: WNHNN and SYGVQD (reference sequence). V trimming: 8 bases; J trimming: 1 base; junction bases outside the gene matches: 13. The CDR3 totals 17 residues. CDR3 coding DNA: TGCGCCAGCTCACCAGAACAGGGGATTTGGAACACCGGGGAGCTGTTTTTT. It translates to CASSPEQGIWNTGELFF.

This chain links TRBV2 with TRBJ1-4; 7 nucleotides match TRBD1. The CDR3 length is 13 residues. Germline trimming cut 7 bases from V and 6 bases from J; bases unmatched to any gene: 5. CDR1 and CDR2 (germline): SNHLY, FYNNEI. CDR3 region: CASNRDSYEKLFF. DNA of the CDR3: TGTGCCAGCAACCGGGACAGCTATGAAAAACTGTTTTTT.

This chain uses TRBV10-2 with TRBJ1-4, with D tentatively TRBD1 (5 bases). The CDR3 is 15 residues long. V was cut by 3 bases and J by 1 base, with 9 bases left in between. Germline CDR1 is WSHSY and CDR2 is SAAADI. The CDR3: CASSEPGGTNEKLFF. The CDR3 region has the DNA TGCGCCAGCAGTGAACCGGGGGGAACTAATGAAAAACTGTTTTTT.

The chain carries TRBV5-1 and TRBJ1-4; 7 bases are a match to TRBD1. Losses at the gene ends were 0 bases for V and 13 bases for J; bases not matched to a gene: 9. CDR3 length equals 14 residues. Germline loops: CDR1 SGHRS, CDR2 YFSETQ. The CDR3 bases are TGCGCCAGCAGCTTGGGACAGGGTCTAGGTGGACTGTTTTTT. Translation: CASSLGQGLGGLFF. The whole variable domain, remainder taken from reference TRBV5-1 and TRBJ1-4, is KAGVTQTPRYLIKTRGQQVTLSCSPISGHRSVSWYQQTPGQGLQFLFEYFSETQRNKGNFPGRFSGRQFSNSRSEMNVSTLELGDSALYLCASSLGQGLGGLFFGSGTQLSVL.

V and J are TRBV11-2 and TRBJ2-2; tentative D call: TRBD1 (5 bases). Germline V gene lookup returns CDR1 SGHAT and CDR2 FQNNGV. The length of the CDR3 is 14 residues. Trimming pared 8 bases from V and 7 bases from J, leaving 17 bases between. CDR3 sequence reads: CASCKEGVGGELFF. CDR3 DNA sequence: TGTGCCAGCTGTAAAGAAGGGGTGGGCGGGGAGCTGTTTTTT. Filled out from reference TRBV11-2 and TRBJ2-2, the complete variable domain reads EAGVAQSPRYKIIEKRQSVAFWCNPISGHATLYWYQQILGQGPKLLIQFQNNGVVDDSQLPKDRFSAERLKGVDSTLKIQPAKLEDSAVYLCASCKEGVGGELFFGEGSRLTVL.

This rearrangement joins TRBV10-1 to TRBJ1-1; the D is unclear. The CDR3 has 13 amino acids. Trimming took off 0 bases at V and 4 bases at J, with 6 bases between the two ends. Germline V gene data show CDR1 as WNHNN and CDR2 as SYGVQD (reference sequence). CDR3 in amino acids: CASSESEGTEAFF. For the CDR3, the DNA is TGCGCCAGCAGTGAGTCGGAGGGCACTGAAGCTTTCTTT.

J is TRBJ1-4 and V is TRBV5-1, with D perhaps TRBD1 (6 bases). Per germline, CDR1 SGHRS and CDR2 YFSETQ. Trimming removed 6 bases at V and 3 bases at J, with 18 bases between. The CDR3 runs 16 residues. This CDR3 is CASTSGGSLANEKLFF. The DNA of the CDR3 is TGCGCCAGCACGTCTGGGGGCTCCTTGGCTAATGAAAAACTGTTTTTT.

This clone has more than one count but fewer than ten. The genes are TRBV27 and TRBJ2-5, with TRBD2 matching 9 bases. The J segment lost 5 bases and the V segment lost 2 bases, leaving 6 bases of the junction unmatched. Germline CDR1 MNHEY, CDR2 SMNVEV (reference sequence). The CDR3 length is 15 residues. The CDR3 region has the DNA TGTGCCAGCAGTTTAATGGCGGGGGGGCCGGAGACCCAGTACTTC. Translated, it gives CASSLMAGGPETQYF.

The J gene is TRBJ1-5, the V gene TRBV6-5, with D maybe TRBD1 (5 bases). Germline V lookup: CDR1 MNHEY, CDR2 SVGAGI. The CDR3 contains 14 residues. Between the trimmed V and J ends, which lost 2 bases and 6 bases, there was a span of 11 bases. The CDR3 reads CASSYNRRGQPQHF. In DNA, the CDR3 is TGTGCCAGCAGTTACAACAGGAGAGGTCAGCCCCAGCATTTT.

The chain carries TRBV30 and TRBJ1-3, with D unresolved. Trimming pared 6 bases from V and 4 bases from J, leaving 10 bases between. The length of the CDR3 is 12 residues. CDR1 is GTSNPN, CDR2 SVGIG, per germline (reference sequence). CDR3 loop: CACDSGGNTIYF. The DNA for the CDR3 is TGTGCCTGCGACTCGGGGGGAAACACCATATATTTT.

The chain is built from TRBV12-3 or TRBV12-4 and TRBJ2-3, with D unclear. This CDR3 is 13 amino acids long. V was cut by 10 bases and J by 2 bases, with 13 bases left in between. Here the CDR3 reads CANSFHATDTQYF. DNA of the CDR3: TGTGCCAACTCCTTCCACGCCACAGATACGCAGTATTTT.

The chain carries TRBV27 and TRBJ1-5; 12 nucleotides align to TRBD1. Losses at the gene ends were 3 bases for V and 3 bases for J; bases not matched to a gene: 3. The CDR3 covers 16 residues. The V gene's germline CDR1 is MNHEY and CDR2 SMNVEV (reference sequence). The CDR3 nucleotides are TGTGCCAGCAGTTTCCGGGACAGGGGGCCCAATCAGCCCCAGCATTTT. Its translation: CASSFRDRGPNQPQHF.

CDR3 in DNA: TGTGCCAGCTCATTCGGACAGGGTAATTCACCCCTCCACTTT. It codes for CASSFGQGNSPLHF. The rearrangement uses TRBV18 and TRBJ1-6; TRBD1 matches at 8 bases. Germline V gives CDR1 KGHSH, CDR2 LQKENI. The CDR3 extends over 14 amino acids. Trimming cost V 5 bases and J 6 bases; bases outside gene matches: 3.